These 10 T cell receptor beta chains were all obtained from the same sample, sequenced in a study of blood T cell repertoires in COVID-19. Sequencing was performed with immunoSEQ multiplex PCR; in TCRdb, only in-frame clones are kept and a portion is missing. Here the sample spans approximately 170,000 clones, 86% being singletons. The specimen was peripheral blood. These receptors came from a man between 65 and 85 years old with acute or convalescent COVID-19.

The chain combines TRBV29-1 with TRBJ1-4; 9 bases align to TRBD1. The ends lost 8 bases at V and 8 bases at J; junction bases unmatched: 6. This CDR3 contains 12 residues. The V gene's germline CDR1 is SQVTM and CDR2 ANQGSEA. The CDR3 DNA is TGCAGCTGGGACAGGGTCGGAGAAAAACTGTTTTTT. Its protein is CSWDRVGEKLFF.

The chain joins TRBV6-6 to TRBJ2-6, with a tentative D call TRBD1 (5 bases). With 5 bases removed from V and 2 bases from J, the gap between germline ends came to 19 bases. The CDR3 has 18 residues. The germline V gene has CDR1 MNHNY and CDR2 SVGAGI (reference sequence). CDR3: CASSRAGYYRTGANVLTF. The CDR3 bases are TGTGCCAGCAGTCGAGCAGGGTACTATCGCACTGGGGCCAACGTCCTGACTTTC.

The V gene is TRBV9, the J gene TRBJ2-2; unclear D gene. V was clipped by 4 bases and J by 4 bases, with 5 bases between them. Looked up from germline, CDR1 is SGDLS and CDR2 is YYNGEE. CDR3 length: 12 residues. CDR3 sequence reads: CASSLFTGELFF. Written as DNA, the CDR3 is TGTGCCAGCAGCCTATTCACCGGGGAGCTGTTTTTT.

The V gene is TRBV28, the J gene TRBJ1-3; possible D gene TRBD1, 5 bases. Germline CDR1 MDHEN, CDR2 SYDVKM. The CDR3 consists of 17 residues. V lost 2 bases and J lost 3, with 17 bases in between. CDR3 in amino acids: CASSLPTVTQFGNTIYF. DNA for the CDR3: TGTGCCAGCAGTTTACCGACAGTCACACAGTTTGGAAACACCATATATTTT.

The chain carries TRBV5-6 and TRBJ2-5; TRBD1 matches 10 bases. CDR3 size: 15 residues. V was pared by 6 bases and J by 1 base, with 6 bases of the junction left unmatched. The germline CDR1 and CDR2 sequences are SGHDT and YYEEEE. The CDR3 loop reads CASTPRTGGQETQYF. The CDR3 DNA is TGTGCCAGCACCCCCCGGACAGGGGGCCAAGAGACCCAGTACTTC.

The J gene is TRBJ2-3, the V gene TRBV7-3, with unresolved D. Trimming took 5 bases from V and 2 from J, leaving 14 bases between them. CDR1 SGHTA and CDR2 FQGTGA come from the germline V gene. This CDR3 has 15 residues. The CDR3 region has the DNA TGTGCCAGCAGCCCCTTTAGTTCCCCCACAGATACGCAGTATTTT. As protein: CASSPFSSPTDTQYF.

The J gene is TRBJ2-5, the V gene TRBV18; D is unresolved. V shed 3 bases and J shed 2 bases, with 16 bases lying between them. The germline CDR1 and CDR2 sequences are KGHSH and LQKENI. There are 16 residues in the CDR3. The CDR3 spells CASSPKGDSPQETQYF. The CDR3, as DNA: TGTGCCAGCTCACCTAAAGGTGATAGCCCGCAAGAGACCCAGTACTTC.

This clone appeared a single time. This CDR3 reads CASSLNLGGDSYNEQFF. In DNA, the CDR3 is TGTGCCAGCAGCTTGAACCTGGGCGGGGACTCCTACAATGAGCAGTTCTTC. This sequence joins TRBV5-4 and TRBJ2-1, with D maybe TRBD2 (6 bases). Trimming took off 1 base at V and 0 bases at J, with 14 bases between the two ends. CDR1 is SGHNT and CDR2 is YYREEE in the germline V gene (reference sequence). CDR3 size: 17 residues.

The gene calls are TRBV5-4 and TRBJ2-1; tentative D call: TRBD1 (6 bases). The germline gives CDR1 SGHNT, CDR2 YYREEE (reference sequence). The CDR3 runs to 16 residues. Trimming cost V 4 bases and J 4 bases, with 18 bases left between them. In nucleotides, the CDR3 is TGTGCCAGCAGCCCGATCGAGAGACAGGTATACAATGAGCAGTTCTTC. Translation gives CASSPIERQVYNEQFF.

The chain recombines TRBV9 with TRBJ1-2; TRBD1 might be the D (6 bases). Trimming stripped 0 bases from V and 7 bases from J, with 16 bases between. CDR1 and CDR2 (germline): SGDLS, YYNGEE. This CDR3 region has 15 residues. The DNA for the CDR3 is TGTGCCAGCAGCGTAGAGCCCTACAGGGCAGGTGGCTACACCTTC. This encodes CASSVEPYRAGGYTF.